One and the same sample provided the 27 T cell receptor beta chains below, sequenced in a study of Graves' ophthalmopathy and Graves' hyperthyroidism. The study amplified TCR beta CDR3 regions using RNA transcripts. After a first-round RT-PCR with HTBI primers, a second-round multiplex PCR was run. MiXCR was run by TCRdb on the multiplex PCR reads, yielding one entry per CDR3 protein. In the table there are 900,000 to 1,200,000 distinct CDR3 sequences, less than 45% of which are singletons. The sample consisted of peripheral blood or thyroid tissue (not recorded which). All receptors derive from an adult man with Graves' hyperthyroidism.

This clonotype was recorded many times. The V and J genes are TRBV20-1 and TRBJ1-2; TRBD1 is a possible D gene (6 bases). Germline V gene lookup returns CDR1 DFQATT and CDR2 SNEGSKA (reference sequence). The CDR3 totals 14 residues. The V gene lost 0 bases and the J gene lost 8 bases, with 16 bases spanning the gap. CDR3 loop: CSARDRTGSGGYTF. DNA for the CDR3: TGCAGTGCTAGAGATCGAACAGGGTCGGGAGGCTACACCTTC.

Comment on this clonotype: This may stem from a read error, because a much larger clone lies one nucleotide away. The rearrangement joins TRBV6-5 to TRBJ1-5, with D perhaps matching TRBD1 (5 bases). The CDR3 extends over 14 amino acids. V lost 6 bases and J 7 bases, leaving 16 bases between the germline ends. In germline, CDR1 is MNHEY, CDR2 SVGAGI. The DNA for the CDR3 is TGTGCCAGCAGACCGCCCGGGACCGACCAGCCCCAGCATTTT. This translates into CASRPPGTDQPQHF.

The chain is built from TRBV7-2 and TRBJ1-6, with D unresolved. CDR1 and CDR2 (germline): SGHTA, FQGNSA. There are 13 residues in the CDR3. V lost 3 bases and J lost 7, with 7 bases in between. As DNA, the CDR3 is TGTGCCAGCAGCTTCGAGTTGAATTCACCCCTCCACTTT. Its protein product is CASSFELNSPLHF. Full variable domain (remainder filled in from reference TRBV7-2 and TRBJ1-6): GAGVSQSPSNKVTEKGKDVELRCDPISGHTALYWYRQSLGQGLEFLIYFQGNSAPDKSGLPSDRFSAERTGGSVSTLTIQRTQQEDSAVYLCASSFELNSPLHFGNGTRLTVT.

The CDR3 is CSVEETGGGYGYTF. In nucleotides, the CDR3 is TGCAGCGTTGAGGAGACAGGGGGCGGCTATGGCTACACCTTC. The V call is TRBV29-1, the J call TRBJ1-2, with 10 bases matching TRBD1. CDR1 SQVTM and CDR2 ANQGSEA come from the germline V gene. The V segment lost 3 bases and the J segment 4 bases; nucleotides outside the gene matches: 5. The CDR3 consists of 14 residues.

The rearrangement uses TRBV20-1 and TRBJ2-6, with 14 bases that match TRBD2. J lost 12 bases, V lost 6 bases, and 10 bases had no gene match. The CDR3 totals 15 residues. Germline loops: CDR1 DFQATT, CDR2 SNEGSKA (reference sequence). The CDR3 sequence is CSASGTSGGSGVLTF. For the CDR3, the DNA is TGCAGTGCGTCCGGGACTAGCGGGGGCTCAGGCGTCCTGACTTTC.

This chain connects TRBV29-1 to TRBJ1-2; no firm D call. Germline lookup yields CDR1 SQVTM and CDR2 ANQGSEA. V lost 3 bases and J lost 8, with 10 bases in between. This CDR3 is built from 11 residues. CDR3 nucleotides: TGCAGCGTTGAGTTGCGAGGCGGCTACACCTTC. Translated, it gives CSVELRGGYTF. The variable domain in full, completed from reference TRBV29-1 and TRBJ1-2, reads SAVISQKPSRDICQRGTSLTIQCQVDSQVTMMFWYRQQPGQSLTLIATANQGSEATYESGFVIDKFPISRPNLTFSTLTVSNMSPEDSSIYLCSVELRGGYTFGSGTRLTVV.

The V gene is TRBV2, the J gene TRBJ1-2; D not certain. The ends were cut back, 6 bases at V and 2 bases at J, with 13 bases in the middle. This CDR3 has 14 residues. Germline values: CDR1 SNHLY, CDR2 FYNNEI. This CDR3 is CASRGSRSNYGYTF. CDR3 sequence (DNA): TGTGCCAGCAGGGGAAGTAGGAGCAACTATGGCTACACCTTC.

This clonotype appeared many times. The chain employs TRBV29-1 and TRBJ2-7; 10 bases are shared with TRBD1. The CDR3 consists of 13 residues. Germline loops: CDR1 SQVTM, CDR2 ANQGSEA. V lost 3 bases and J lost 7; bases outside the gene matches: 6. This CDR3 reads CSVEGQGRREQYF. The CDR3 DNA reads TGCAGCGTTGAGGGACAGGGGAGACGGGAGCAGTACTTC.

The chain links TRBV7-4 to TRBJ2-3; no definite D call. The germline V and J ends were trimmed by 1 base and 2 bases, with 16 bases remaining between them. This CDR3 spans 17 amino acids. Germline values: CDR1 SGHVT, CDR2 SQSDAQ. CDR3 bases: TGTGCCAGCAGCTTAGTGGAAACAGAGGCACACACAGATACGCAGTATTTT. It codes for CASSLVETEAHTDTQYF.

This clonotype was recorded many times. The CDR3 nucleotides read TGTGCCAGCAGCCCGACGACCTTAGCGGACCTCCGCCAAGAGACCCAGTACTTC. Amino acid sequence: CASSPTTLADLRQETQYF. V usage is TRBV7-8 and J usage is TRBJ2-5, with a possible D match to TRBD2 (6 bases). Germline V gene lookup returns CDR1 SGHVS and CDR2 FQNEAQ. Deletions cut 5 bases from V and 1 base from J, with 23 bases between. This CDR3 is 18 amino acids long.

This clonotype was counted only a few times. The chain joins TRBV19 to TRBJ1-1, with 9 bases identical to TRBD1. The V gene's germline CDR1 is LNHDA and CDR2 SQIVND (reference sequence). This CDR3 has 21 amino acids. V lost 3 bases and J lost 1; bases outside the gene matches: 21. Written as DNA, the CDR3 is TGTGCCAGTAGTATTCTGGGACAGGGCTTGGGTGTAGAGAGCTGGAACACTGAAGCTTTCTTT. It specifies CASSILGQGLGVESWNTEAFF.

This clonotype was detected ten times or more. J is TRBJ1-5 and V is TRBV19, with TRBD1 as a possible D gene (6 bases). Per the germline V gene, CDR1 is LNHDA and CDR2 is SQIVND (reference sequence). This CDR3 has 13 amino acids. V lost 7 bases and J 5 bases, leaving 12 bases between the germline ends. The CDR3, as DNA: TGTGCCAGTACACAGGGTCAGCATCAGCCCCAGCATTTT. Its protein product is CASTQGQHQPQHF. Full variable domain (rest looked up from reference TRBV19 and TRBJ1-5): DGGITQSPKYLFRKEGQNVTLSCEQNLNHDAMYWYRQDPGQGLRLIYYSQIVNDFQKGDIAEGYSVSREKKESFPLTVTSAQKNPTAFYLCASTQGQHQPQHFGDGTRLSIL.

At least ten counts were recorded for this clonotype. The V gene is TRBV12-3 or TRBV12-4, the J gene TRBJ1-2, with TRBD1 as a possible D gene (5 bases). The ends were cut back, 2 bases at V and 8 bases at J, with 9 bases in the middle. The CDR3 spans 12 residues. The CDR3 DNA reads TGTGCCAGCAGTTTACAGGGAGGAGGCTACACCTTC. Its protein is CASSLQGGGYTF.

The chain employs TRBV9 and TRBJ1-1; no clear D. Trimming pared 4 bases from V and 3 bases from J, leaving 19 bases between. The CDR3 spans 16 residues. Germline values: CDR1 SGDLS, CDR2 YYNGEE. The CDR3 loop is CASSQGLDMLDTEAFF. The CDR3 DNA is TGTGCCAGCAGCCAAGGGCTAGACATGTTAGACACTGAAGCTTTCTTT.

This clonotype was detected many times. V is TRBV7-9 and J is TRBJ1-5, with 7 bases matching TRBD1. With V trimmed by 2 bases and J by 1 base, 5 bases remained unmatched. The CDR3 has 16 residues. Germline CDR1 is SEHNR and CDR2 is FQNEAQ (reference sequence). CDR3 sequence: CASSLQRQGSNQPQHF. Written as DNA, the CDR3 is TGTGCCAGCAGCTTACAAAGACAGGGCAGCAATCAGCCCCAGCATTTT.

The sample holds one count of this clonotype. The rearrangement uses TRBV15 and TRBJ2-7; no reliable D call. Germline-derived CDR1 and CDR2 are LNHNV and YYDKDF (reference sequence). The V and J ends lost 3 bases and 2 bases respectively, with 11 bases between them. The CDR3 runs to 14 residues. The CDR3 protein is CATSRLTSTYEQYF. For the CDR3, the DNA is TGTGCCACCAGCAGGTTAACGAGTACCTACGAGCAGTACTTC.

This clonotype was observed at least ten times. This chain connects TRBV4-2 to TRBJ1-5; D is unresolved. The V end lost 8 bases, the J end lost 0 bases, and 14 bases lay between the germline ends. This CDR3 comprises 15 residues. Looked up from germline, CDR1 is LGHNA and CDR2 is YNFKEQ. The CDR3 loop reads CASGPGPSSNQPQHF. CDR3 DNA: TGTGCCAGCGGCCCTGGACCGAGTAGCAATCAGCCCCAGCATTTT.

Details on this clonotype: It is likely a read error, because the conserved phenylalanine at the end of the CDR3 is missing. Because the CDR3's place on the DNA is in doubt, the DNA is left out and the CDR3 is given as listed by TCRdb. The chain joins TRBV4-1 to TRBJ2-7; the D segment call TRBD1 is taken from the table without a DNA check. Germline CDR1 is MGHRA and CDR2 is YSYEKL. The CDR3 adds up to 8 amino acids, both ends counted. Here the CDR3 reads CASSQGRT.

The V and J genes are TRBV15 and TRBJ2-7; TRBD2 aligns across 14 bases. The V segment lost 8 bases and the J segment 2 bases; nucleotides outside the gene matches: 2. The CDR3 runs 14 residues. Germline lookup yields CDR1 LNHNV and CDR2 YYDKDF (reference sequence). CDR3 in amino acids: CATRGLAGAYEQYF. The CDR3 bases are TGTGCCACCCGGGGACTAGCGGGAGCCTACGAGCAGTACTTC.

The table lists this clonotype with many counts. The chain has TRBV5-1 and TRBJ2-7; D is perhaps TRBD2 (6 bases). Trimming left V 5 bases short and J 0 bases short, with 12 bases between. This CDR3 has 14 amino acids. Looked up from germline, CDR1 is SGHRS and CDR2 is YFSETQ. The CDR3: CASRRGLSSYEQYF. In DNA, the CDR3 is TGCGCCAGCAGGAGGGGACTCAGCTCCTACGAGCAGTACTTC.

The chain employs TRBV7-2 and TRBJ1-6; TRBD1 matches at 11 bases. The trim removed 5 bases at V and 8 bases at J, leaving 5 bases unmatched. Germline V gene sequence: CDR1 SGHTA, CDR2 FQGNSA. CDR3 length: 15 residues. In DNA, the CDR3 is TGTGCCAGCAGCGCAAGGACAGGGGGCCATTCACCCCTCCACTTT. It encodes CASSARTGGHSPLHF.

In its sample, this clonotype was seen once. A read error may be the cause here, since a much bigger clone is one base away. The chain carries TRBV11-2 and TRBJ2-6; D might be TRBD1 or TRBD2, each matching 6 bases. The CDR3 extends over 17 amino acids. The germline gives CDR1 SGHAT, CDR2 FQNNGV. The CDR3 region is CDSSPWGRTTGANVLTF. CDR3 bases: TGTGACAGCAGCCCGTGGGGGCGGACTACTGGGGCCAACGTCCTGACTTTC.

The rearrangement uses TRBV18 and TRBJ2-7; 7 positions agree with TRBD2. The germline gives CDR1 KGHSH, CDR2 LQKENI. Trimming cost V 3 bases and J 2 bases; bases outside gene matches: 4. The CDR3 sequence is 14 residues long. CDR3 in amino acids: CASSPERGPYEQYF. DNA for the CDR3: TGTGCCAGCTCACCTGAGCGGGGCCCCTACGAGCAGTACTTC.

This clonotype was seen repeatedly, ten times or more. The chain links TRBV28 to TRBJ1-5; D is possibly TRBD1 (6 bases). This CDR3 spans 14 amino acids. The V end lost 5 bases, the J end lost 7 bases, and 15 bases lay between the germline ends. CDR1 is MDHEN and CDR2 is SYDVKM in the germline V gene. CDR3 region: CASSGRRGNQPQHF. CDR3 in DNA: TGTGCCAGCAGTGGGCGGAGGGGGAACCAGCCCCAGCATTTT.

This clonotype was seen many times. The chain uses TRBV4-3 and TRBJ1-1; D ambiguous. V gave up 1 base and J gave up 2 bases, with 8 bases separating them. Germline V gives CDR1 LGHNA, CDR2 YSLEER. The CDR3 loop spans 14 amino acids. CDR3 region: CASSQVAANTEAFF. For the CDR3, the DNA is TGCGCCAGCAGCCAAGTGGCAGCCAACACTGAAGCTTTCTTT.

This clonotype was observed many times. The chain employs TRBV10-3 and TRBJ2-6; D is ambiguous. Germline V CDR1 and CDR2: ENHRY, SYGVKD. The CDR3 runs 15 residues. Trimming pared 2 bases from V and 1 base from J, leaving 6 bases between. CDR3 amino acids: CAISEPGSGANVLTF. In DNA form, the CDR3 reads TGTGCCATCAGTGAGCCCGGGTCTGGGGCCAACGTCCTGACTTTC.

This clonotype was recorded many times. The gene calls are TRBV2 and TRBJ2-7; D may correspond to TRBD1 or TRBD2 (5 bases each). Per the germline V gene, CDR1 is SNHLY and CDR2 is FYNNEI. There are 15 residues in the CDR3. V shed 3 bases and J shed 7 bases, with 19 bases lying between them. CDR3 sequence (DNA): TGTGCCAGCAGTGACCCCGGGGCCCTAGGATGGGAGCAGTACTTC. Its translation: CASSDPGALGWEQYF.